These 10 T cell receptor beta chains were sequenced from one sample in a study of blood T cell repertoires in COVID-19. The data were produced by immunoSEQ multiplex PCR, yet TCRdb's version contains in-frame clones alone and is incomplete. The sample carries 140,000 or so clones, around 83% recorded once. The sequenced sample was peripheral blood. The source of these receptors is a man aged 25-40 years with COVID-19, enrolled during active disease.

The rearrangement uses TRBV30 and TRBJ2-7; 9 bases map to TRBD1. CDR1 is GTSNPN, CDR2 SVGIG, per germline (reference sequence). This CDR3 spans 18 amino acids. V shed 0 bases, J shed 0 bases, and the junction held 12 bases outside the gene matches. CDR3 sequence: CAWSVSSPGQGRSYEQYF. The CDR3 DNA reads as TGTGCCTGGAGTGTATCCTCCCCCGGACAGGGGCGCTCCTACGAGCAGTACTTC.

The chain recombines TRBV9 with TRBJ2-3; D not certain. Germline V gene data show CDR1 as SGDLS and CDR2 as YYNGEE. The CDR3 loop spans 13 amino acids. The V and J ends lost 4 bases and 6 bases respectively, with 12 bases between them. The CDR3 region has the DNA TGTGCCAGCAGCCGGCCGGGTTCCGATACGCAGTATTTT. It yields the protein CASSRPGSDTQYF.

V gene TRBV27 combines with J gene TRBJ1-1; D possibly corresponds to TRBD1 (6 bases). The CDR3 is 13 amino acids. Trimming removed 6 bases at V and 1 base at J, with 9 bases between. The V gene's germline CDR1 is MNHEY and CDR2 SMNVEV (reference sequence). The CDR3 nucleotides are TGTGCCAGCAGGCTGACAGGGAACACTGAAGCTTTCTTT. It yields the protein CASRLTGNTEAFF.

The CDR3 sequence is CASSITGVGNQPQHF. The CDR3 region has the DNA TGTGCCAGCAGCATTACAGGGGTGGGCAATCAGCCCCAGCATTTT. This chain uses TRBV7-2 with TRBJ1-5; TRBD1 aligns across 7 bases. Germline V gene data show CDR1 as SGHTA and CDR2 as FQGNSA. The CDR3 is 15 residues long. After removal of 5 bases from V and 2 bases from J, the junction contained 6 bases not matched to a gene.

The rearrangement uses TRBV2 and TRBJ2-6; D possibly corresponds to TRBD2 (7 bases). Trimming removed 8 bases at V and 3 bases at J, with 20 bases between. CDR3 length: 17 residues. Per germline, CDR1 SNHLY and CDR2 FYNNEI. The CDR3 coding sequence is TGTGCCAGCGGGGGCAGGGACTATCTAAATGGGGCCAACGTCCTGACTTTC. As protein: CASGGRDYLNGANVLTF.

This chain links TRBV7-3 with TRBJ1-2; TRBD1 might be the D (5 bases). The CDR3 spans 15 residues. Germline lookup yields CDR1 SGHTA and CDR2 FQGTGA. The V end lost 5 bases, the J end lost 8 bases, and 21 bases lay between the germline ends. CDR3 in amino acids: CASSPGISQAEGYTF. As DNA, the CDR3 is TGTGCCAGCAGCCCAGGGATCTCCCAAGCAGAAGGCTACACCTTC.

V and J are TRBV9 and TRBJ2-1; a weak D match, TRBD2 (6 bases). Trimming took off 3 bases at V and 4 bases at J, with 23 bases between the two ends. The CDR3 is made up of 18 amino acids. The V gene's germline CDR1 is SGDLS and CDR2 YYNGEE. CDR3 sequence reads: CASSARGSVAESYNEQFF. In DNA form, the CDR3 reads TGTGCCAGCAGCGCCCGGGGGTCGGTAGCGGAGAGTTACAATGAGCAGTTCTTC.

CDR3 sequence (DNA): TGTGCCAGCAGTGAAGCAAGGGGGACGCAGTACTTC. It codes for CASSEARGTQYF. The chain couples TRBV6-1 to TRBJ2-7; D perhaps matches TRBD1 (6 bases). The CDR3 covers 12 residues. Germline CDR1 is MNHNS and CDR2 is SASEGT. With 0 bases removed from V and 9 bases from J, the gap between germline ends came to 9 bases.

This chain connects TRBV20-1 to TRBJ2-7; 12 nucleotides align to TRBD1. The junction had 7 bases not matched to a gene; V was cut back by 3 bases and J by 4 bases. The CDR3 contains 15 residues. CDR1 is DFQATT, CDR2 SNEGSKA, per germline (reference sequence). This CDR3 reads CSASRGTGGRYEQYF. For the CDR3, the DNA is TGCAGTGCTAGTAGGGGGACAGGGGGCAGGTACGAGCAGTACTTC.

The rearrangement uses TRBV27 and TRBJ2-7, with D possibly matching TRBD1 (6 bases). Trimming removed 5 bases from V and 4 bases from J, with 9 bases in between. The CDR3 totals 12 residues. Germline CDR1 is MNHEY and CDR2 is SMNVEV (reference sequence). CDR3 sequence reads: CASSPQGYEQYF. DNA of the CDR3: TGTGCCAGCAGTCCCCAGGGGTACGAGCAGTACTTC.